A selection of T cell receptor beta chains follows, all from one sample in a study of blood T cell repertoires in COVID-19. Assay used: immunoSEQ multiplex PCR; TCRdb lists only in-frame clones, some missing. The table lists 250,000 to 400,000 clones, approximately 89% of them singletons. The specimen was peripheral blood. All receptors derive from a woman aged 25 to 39 with COVID-19, enrolled during active disease. The conserved cysteine and the conserved F or W are not part of the CDR3 here.

>15|TRBJ1-2|TRBV7-8
ASSPLPSTGISYGYT
>10|TRBJ1-2|TRBV11-2
ASTLGTYGYT
>11|TRBJ2-5|TRBV5-1
ASSRQGQETQY
>11|TRBJ1-5|TRBV5-5
ASSLAPGKPQH
>14|TRBJ2-2|TRBV5-1
ASSLGLSANTGELF
>10|TRBJ1-1|TRBV5-6
ASSLGRGEAF
>10|TRBJ1-3|TRBV3-1/TRBV3-2
ASSLRGNTIY
>14|TRBJ2-3|TRBV4-2
ASSQEIGRQADTQY
>12|TRBJ2-3|TRBV2
ASSGLAGTDTQY
>13|TRBJ1-2|TRBV7-2
ASSPDRTENYGYT
>11|TRBJ1-2|TRBV6-2/TRBV6-3
ASSERGIYGYT
>12|TRBJ1-2|TRBV5-5
ASSLDRANYGYT
>12|TRBJ2-5|TRBV5-1
ASSLDLAQETQY
>11|TRBJ1-1|TRBV11-2
ASSLGGLAEAF
>11|TRBJ1-2|TRBV12-3/TRBV12-4
ASIRDRGNGYT
>15|TRBJ2-3|TRBV5-1
ASSPSIAGGTTDTQY
>11|TRBJ1-5|TRBV4-1
ASSLLGGEPQH
>14|TRBJ1-2|TRBV27
ASSLFRVATNYGYT
>12|TRBJ1-6|TRBV28
ASSLGTGFSPLH
>12|TRBJ2-3|TRBV3-1/TRBV3-2
ASSQDRARGTQY
>12|TRBJ2-2|TRBV4-2
ASRGAVNTGELF
>14|TRBJ1-3|TRBV4-2
ASSPSVGTSGNTIY
>12|TRBJ2-3|TRBV18
ASSPRLAADTQY
>14|TRBJ2-1|TRBV5-4
ASSLKTGSSYNEQF
>11|TRBJ2-7|TRBV7-9
ASSNGQGREQY
>16|TRBJ2-5|TRBV5-4
ASSPGTSGGRNEETQY
>13|TRBJ1-1|TRBV7-9
ASSFLTGRDTEAF
>13|TRBJ1-5|TRBV28
ASSPREVGNQPQH
>13|TRBJ1-2|TRBV30
AWSRTGFRLGGYT
>11|TRBJ1-2|TRBV6-5
ASSRQGGSGYT
>14|TRBJ2-6|TRBV7-9
ASSLQGSSGANVLT
>14|TRBJ2-7|TRBV7-2
ASSLGTSGNTYEQY
>12|TRBJ2-5|TRBV9
ASSVETEQETQY
>12|TRBJ1-1|TRBV5-1
ASGQGTMNTEAF
>13|TRBJ2-5|TRBV7-2
ASSSRTSGLETQY
>11|TRBJ2-1|TRBV18
ASSPSVYNEQF
>14|TRBJ1-6|TRBV19
ASSIWSGQANSPLH
>12|TRBJ1-1|TRBV11-2
ASSLDWRNTEAF
>13|TRBJ2-5|TRBV4-1
ASSQELAGEETQY
>13|TRBJ1-3|TRBV6-5
ASTLVNLAGNTIY
>14|TRBJ2-1|TRBV19
ASSISSGGSYNEQF
>12|TRBJ2-1|TRBV6-5
ASSNPGVNNEQF